This TCR beta chain was obtained from a study of T-cell reconstitution after alpha-beta-depleted transplantation in children. This sample's TCRbeta library carried unique molecular identifier barcodes. TCRdb reanalysed the PCR reads using MiXCR and keeps one entry per CDR3 protein. The data contain 150,000 to 250,000 distinct CDR3 sequences, approximately 6% of them seen just once; the ten biggest clones take up roughly 4.7%. V was trimmed by 4 bases and J by 2 bases, leaving 12 bases between them. The CDR3 is made up of 14 amino acids. Per germline, CDR1 MNHEY and CDR2 SMNVEV (reference sequence). In this sample, this clonotype turned up many times. Its specificity is not known. Overall study findings and caveats: After transplant, high TCRbeta diversity at day 60 in some patients arose from surviving recipient T cells and thymic progenitors. At the one-year point after transplant, T-cell counts and TCRbeta diversity were found to come mostly from T cells that had been newly produced. Alpha-beta T cells present about two months after transplant were reported to originate from several hundred expanded graft clones.

The source material was PBMCs, sampled before TCRalphabeta/CD19-depleted stem cell transplant. The origin of this receptor is a girl under two years old with combined immunodeficiency, due to receive a stem cell transplant. V gene TRBV27 combines with J gene TRBJ2-7, with D unclear. CDR3 region: CASSSIRFPYEQYF. DNA for the CDR3: TGTGCCAGCAGTTCTATCAGGTTCCCCTACGAGCAGTACTTC.